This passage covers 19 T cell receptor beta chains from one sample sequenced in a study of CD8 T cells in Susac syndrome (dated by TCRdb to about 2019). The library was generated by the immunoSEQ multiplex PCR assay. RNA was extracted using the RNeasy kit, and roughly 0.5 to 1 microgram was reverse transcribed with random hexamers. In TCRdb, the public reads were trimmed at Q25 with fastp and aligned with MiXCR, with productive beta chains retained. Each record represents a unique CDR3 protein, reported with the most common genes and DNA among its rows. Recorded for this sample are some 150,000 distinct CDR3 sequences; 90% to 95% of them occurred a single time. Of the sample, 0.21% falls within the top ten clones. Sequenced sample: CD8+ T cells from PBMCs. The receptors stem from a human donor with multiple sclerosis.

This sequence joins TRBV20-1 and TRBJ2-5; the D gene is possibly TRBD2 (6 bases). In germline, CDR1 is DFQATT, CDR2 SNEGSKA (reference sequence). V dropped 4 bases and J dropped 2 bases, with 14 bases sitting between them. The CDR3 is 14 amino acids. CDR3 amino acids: CSATNRGSQETQYF. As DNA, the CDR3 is TGCAGTGCTACAAACCGGGGGTCACAAGAGACCCAGTACTTC.

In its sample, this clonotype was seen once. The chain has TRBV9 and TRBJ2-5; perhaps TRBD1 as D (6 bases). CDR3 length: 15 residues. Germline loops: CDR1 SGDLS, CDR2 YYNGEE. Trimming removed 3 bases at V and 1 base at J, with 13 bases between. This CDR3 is CASSGYGTPQETQYF. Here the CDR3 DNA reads TGTGCCAGCAGCGGTTACGGGACACCCCAAGAGACCCAGTACTTC.

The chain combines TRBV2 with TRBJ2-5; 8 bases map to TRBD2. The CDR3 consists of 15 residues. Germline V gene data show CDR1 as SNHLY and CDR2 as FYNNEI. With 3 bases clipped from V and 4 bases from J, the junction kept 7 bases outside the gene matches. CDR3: CASSEGLEIPETQYF. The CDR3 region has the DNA TGTGCCAGCAGTGAGGGACTAGAAATCCCAGAGACCCAGTACTTC.

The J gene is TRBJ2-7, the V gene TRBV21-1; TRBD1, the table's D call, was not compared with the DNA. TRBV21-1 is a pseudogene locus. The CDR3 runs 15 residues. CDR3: CASSEEGQATYEQYF. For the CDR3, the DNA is TGTGCCAGCAGTGAAGAGGGACAGGCGACCTACGAGCAGTACTTC.

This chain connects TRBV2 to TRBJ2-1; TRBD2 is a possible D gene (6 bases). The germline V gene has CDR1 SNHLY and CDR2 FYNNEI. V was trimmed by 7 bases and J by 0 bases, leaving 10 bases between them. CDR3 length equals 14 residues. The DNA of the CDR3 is TGTGCCAGCATAGGACTAAGCTCCTACAATGAGCAGTTCTTC. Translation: CASIGLSSYNEQFF.

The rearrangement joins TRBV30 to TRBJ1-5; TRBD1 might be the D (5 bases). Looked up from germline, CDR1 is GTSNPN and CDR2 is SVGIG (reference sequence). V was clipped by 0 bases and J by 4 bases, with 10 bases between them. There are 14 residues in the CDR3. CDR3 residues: CAWSVGGNNQPQHF. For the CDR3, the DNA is TGTGCCTGGAGTGTGGGGGGGAATAATCAGCCCCAGCATTTT.

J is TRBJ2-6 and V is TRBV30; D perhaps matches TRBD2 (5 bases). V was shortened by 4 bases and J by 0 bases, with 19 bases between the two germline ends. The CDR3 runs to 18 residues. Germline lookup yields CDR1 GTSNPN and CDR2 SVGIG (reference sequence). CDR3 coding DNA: TGTGCCTGGACGGGCAGGATCAGAACTAGCTCTGGGGCCAACGTCCTGACTTTC. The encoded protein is CAWTGRIRTSSGANVLTF.

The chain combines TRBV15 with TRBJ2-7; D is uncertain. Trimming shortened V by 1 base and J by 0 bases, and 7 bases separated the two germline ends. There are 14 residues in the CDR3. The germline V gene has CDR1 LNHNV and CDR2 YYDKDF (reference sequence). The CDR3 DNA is TGTGCCACCAGCAGAGTCTTGAGCTCCTACGAGCAGTACTTC. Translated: CATSRVLSSYEQYF.

The CDR3 region has the DNA TGTGCCAGCAGTGCGGGACCCGGGGACCAGCAAGAGACCCAGTACTTC. It encodes CASSAGPGDQQETQYF. This chain connects TRBV2 to TRBJ2-5, with D tentatively TRBD1 or TRBD2 (5 bases each). CDR3 size: 16 residues. Germline V CDR1 and CDR2: SNHLY, FYNNEI. The V end lost 4 bases, the J end lost 2 bases, and 17 bases lay between the germline ends.

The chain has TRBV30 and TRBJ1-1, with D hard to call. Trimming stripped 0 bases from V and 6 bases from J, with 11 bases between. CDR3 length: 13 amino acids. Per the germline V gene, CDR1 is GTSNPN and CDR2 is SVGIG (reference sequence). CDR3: CAWSVELGSEAFF. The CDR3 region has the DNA TGTGCCTGGAGTGTAGAGTTGGGCTCTGAAGCTTTCTTT.

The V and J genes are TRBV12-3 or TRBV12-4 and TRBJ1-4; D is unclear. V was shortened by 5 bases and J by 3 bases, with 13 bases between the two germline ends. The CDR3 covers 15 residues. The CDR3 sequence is CASSPDPGPNEKLFF. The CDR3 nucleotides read TGTGCCAGCAGTCCCGACCCAGGACCTAATGAAAAACTGTTTTTT.

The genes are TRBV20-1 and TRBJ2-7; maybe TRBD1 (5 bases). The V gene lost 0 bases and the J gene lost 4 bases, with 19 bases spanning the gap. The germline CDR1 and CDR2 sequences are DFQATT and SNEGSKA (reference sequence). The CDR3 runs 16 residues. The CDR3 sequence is CSARDDLGRGMYEQYF. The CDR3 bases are TGCAGTGCTAGAGATGATCTCGGAAGGGGTATGTACGAGCAGTACTTC.

The CDR3 nucleotides read TGTGCCAGCAGTCTACAAAAGAAGACAGATACGCAGTATTTT. Protein: CASSLQKKTDTQYF. This sequence joins TRBV9 and TRBJ2-3; no clear D. The germline CDR1 and CDR2 sequences are SGDLS and YYNGEE. V was cut by 5 bases and J by 3 bases, with 13 bases left in between. The CDR3 totals 14 residues.

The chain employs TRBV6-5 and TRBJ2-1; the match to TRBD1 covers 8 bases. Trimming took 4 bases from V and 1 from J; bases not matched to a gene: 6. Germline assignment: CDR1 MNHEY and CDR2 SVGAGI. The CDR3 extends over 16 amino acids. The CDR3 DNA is TGTGCCAGCAGTTTATCAGGGGGCTCGTCCTACAATGAGCAGTTCTTC. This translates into CASSLSGGSSYNEQFF.

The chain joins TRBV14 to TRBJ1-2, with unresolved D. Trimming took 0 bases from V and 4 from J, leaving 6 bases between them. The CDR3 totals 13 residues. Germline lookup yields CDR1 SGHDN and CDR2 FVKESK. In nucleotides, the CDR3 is TGTGCCAGCAGCCAAGACTGGGGCTATGGCTACACCTTC. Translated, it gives CASSQDWGYGYTF.

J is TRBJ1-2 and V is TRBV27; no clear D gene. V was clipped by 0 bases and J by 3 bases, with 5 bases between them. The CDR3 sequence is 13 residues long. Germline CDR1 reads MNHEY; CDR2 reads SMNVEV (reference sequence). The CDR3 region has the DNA TGTGCCAGCAGTTTATCCCCCCACTATGGCTACACCTTC. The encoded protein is CASSLSPHYGYTF.

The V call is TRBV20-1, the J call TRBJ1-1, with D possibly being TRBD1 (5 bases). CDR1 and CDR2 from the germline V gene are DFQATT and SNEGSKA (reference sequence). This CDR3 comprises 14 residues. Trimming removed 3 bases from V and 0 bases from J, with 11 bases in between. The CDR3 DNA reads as TGCAGTGCTAGGACAGCCGGTCTGAACACTGAAGCTTTCTTT. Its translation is CSARTAGLNTEAFF.

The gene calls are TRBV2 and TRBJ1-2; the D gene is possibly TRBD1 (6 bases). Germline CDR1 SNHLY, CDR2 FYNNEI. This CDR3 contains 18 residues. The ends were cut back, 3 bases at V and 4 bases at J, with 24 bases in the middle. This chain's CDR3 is CASSDPSVTGGLGYGYTF. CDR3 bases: TGTGCCAGCAGTGACCCCTCGGTGACAGGTGGCCTTGGCTATGGCTACACCTTC.

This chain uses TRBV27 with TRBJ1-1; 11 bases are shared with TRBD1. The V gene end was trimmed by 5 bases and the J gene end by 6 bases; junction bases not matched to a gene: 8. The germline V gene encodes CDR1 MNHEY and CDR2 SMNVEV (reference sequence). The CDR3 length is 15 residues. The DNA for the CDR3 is TGTGCCAGCAGTCTGCGGACAGGGGGCGCCGCTGAAGCTTTCTTT. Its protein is CASSLRTGGAAEAFF.